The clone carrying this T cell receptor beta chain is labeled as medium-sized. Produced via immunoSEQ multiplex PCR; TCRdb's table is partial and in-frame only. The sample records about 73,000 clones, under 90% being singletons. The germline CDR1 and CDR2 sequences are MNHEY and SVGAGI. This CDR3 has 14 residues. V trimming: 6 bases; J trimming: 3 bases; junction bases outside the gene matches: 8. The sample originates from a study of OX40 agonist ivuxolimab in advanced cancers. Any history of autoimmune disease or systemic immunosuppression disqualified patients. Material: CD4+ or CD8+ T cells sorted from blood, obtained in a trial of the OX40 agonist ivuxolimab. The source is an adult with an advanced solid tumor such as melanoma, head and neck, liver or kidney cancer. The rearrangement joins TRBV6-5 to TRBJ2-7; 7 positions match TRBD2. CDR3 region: CASSPAGVDYEQYF. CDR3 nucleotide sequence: TGTGCCAGCAGCCCCGCGGGAGTGGACTACGAGCAGTACTTC.